The clone carrying this TCR delta chain was seen a few times. No antigen is known for it. A read error is the likely source, as a far larger clone sits one nucleotide away. Other DNA sequences in the same sample also yield this CDR3. This entry comes from a study of gammadelta T cells in human blood. The V end was cut by 3 bases, the J end by 10 bases, with 30 bases between. Germline CDR1 TSWWSYY, CDR2 QGS. The CDR3 totals 18 residues. TCRdb reran clone calling via CATT on the RT-PCR reads. The sample lists over a thousand delta-chain clones, about 1.8% occurring once. Study-level results: Right after birth, innate γδ T cells reportedly expanded polyclonally after microbial exposure.

The clonotype comes from a human donor. Input material: non-Vgamma9Vdelta2 gamma-delta T cells from adult blood. This sequence joins TRDV1 and TRDJ1; no clear D. CDR3 DNA: TGTGCTCTTGGGGAGAAAGATCTAAGGGTGTATCAACTCTTATCACTCATCTTT. Its protein is CALGEKDLRVYQLLSLIF.